The source of this T cell receptor (beta chain) is a study of control samples from healthy donors and cancer patients. The table came from immunoSEQ multiplex PCR; TCRdb's copy has only in-frame clones and leaves some out. Found here are some 120,000 clones, just over 90% of them singletons; the top ten hold 1.7%. Germline lookup yields CDR1 KGHSH and CDR2 LQKENI. V lost 4 bases and J lost 3; bases outside the gene matches: 4. The CDR3 runs 15 residues. The sequence was obtained from a man aged 45-60 years with head and neck cancer. V usage is TRBV18 and J usage is TRBJ2-1; 9 bases fit TRBD1. Sequenced input: PBMCs. The CDR3 DNA reads as TGTGCCAGCTCACGGGGGACAGGGAACTACAATGAGCAGTTCTTC. It translates to CASSRGTGNYNEQFF.